The rows below give T cell receptor beta chains drawn from one sample of a study of T cells in localized non-small cell lung cancer. Profiled with immunoSEQ multiplex PCR; TCRdb holds only in-frame clones, not every one. The table shows tens of thousands of clones, with about 90% occurring only once. The specimen was peripheral blood, collected before any cancer treatment. The receptors originated from a male donor aged 60 or over with stage I squamous cell lung carcinoma. The CDR3 runs from the conserved cysteine through the conserved F or W.

>TRBV7-2
CASSLGVGAASYEQYF
>TRBV6-5
CASSPRDAGYNEQFF
>TRBV7-2
CASSSGQGNSPLHF
>TRBV2
CASNPGPYGYTF
>TRBV11-2
CASSLDRLLHSPLHF
>TRBV18
CASSPGQGAHGYTF
>TRBV6-5
CASKLSDFYGYTF
>TRBV6-5
CASSLMNTEAFF
>TRBV29-1
CSVDRADRGHGYTF
>TRBV19
CASSRQGNQPQHF
>TRBV25-1
CASSQGNTEAFF
>TRBV5-1
CASSRGLAGGQGDTQYF